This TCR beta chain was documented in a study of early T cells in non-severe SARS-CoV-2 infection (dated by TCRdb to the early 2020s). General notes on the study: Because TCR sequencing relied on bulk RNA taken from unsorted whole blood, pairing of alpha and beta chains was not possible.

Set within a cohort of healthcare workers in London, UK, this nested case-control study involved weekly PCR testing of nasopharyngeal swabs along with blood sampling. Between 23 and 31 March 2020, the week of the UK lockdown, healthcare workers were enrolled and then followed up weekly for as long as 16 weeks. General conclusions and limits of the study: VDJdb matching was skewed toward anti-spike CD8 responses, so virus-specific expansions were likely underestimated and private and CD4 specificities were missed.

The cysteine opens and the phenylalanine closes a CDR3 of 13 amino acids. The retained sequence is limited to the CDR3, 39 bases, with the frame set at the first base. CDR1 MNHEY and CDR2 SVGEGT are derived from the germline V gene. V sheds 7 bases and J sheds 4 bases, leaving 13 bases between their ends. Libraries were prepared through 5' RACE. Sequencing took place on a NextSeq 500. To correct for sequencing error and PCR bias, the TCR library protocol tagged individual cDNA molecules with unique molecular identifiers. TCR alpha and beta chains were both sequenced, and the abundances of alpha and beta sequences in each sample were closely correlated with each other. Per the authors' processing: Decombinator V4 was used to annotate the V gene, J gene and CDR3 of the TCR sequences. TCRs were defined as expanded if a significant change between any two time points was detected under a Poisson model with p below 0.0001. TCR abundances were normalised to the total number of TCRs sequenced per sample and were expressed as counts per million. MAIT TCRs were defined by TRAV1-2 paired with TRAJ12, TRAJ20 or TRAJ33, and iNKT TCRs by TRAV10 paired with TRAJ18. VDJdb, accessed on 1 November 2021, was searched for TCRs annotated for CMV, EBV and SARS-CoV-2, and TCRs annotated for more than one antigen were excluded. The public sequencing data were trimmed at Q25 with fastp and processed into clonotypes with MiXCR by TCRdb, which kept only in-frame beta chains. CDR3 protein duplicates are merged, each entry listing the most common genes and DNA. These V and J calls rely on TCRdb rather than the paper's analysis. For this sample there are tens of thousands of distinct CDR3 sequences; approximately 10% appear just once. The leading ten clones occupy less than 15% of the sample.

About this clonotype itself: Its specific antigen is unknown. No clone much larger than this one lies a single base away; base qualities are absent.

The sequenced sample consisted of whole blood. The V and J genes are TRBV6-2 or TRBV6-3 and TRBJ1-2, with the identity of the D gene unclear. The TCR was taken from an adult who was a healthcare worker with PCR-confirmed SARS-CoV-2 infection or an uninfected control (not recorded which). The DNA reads TGTGCCAGCAAACGGTCGGGGATCTATGGCTACACCTTC. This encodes CASKRSGIYGYTF.